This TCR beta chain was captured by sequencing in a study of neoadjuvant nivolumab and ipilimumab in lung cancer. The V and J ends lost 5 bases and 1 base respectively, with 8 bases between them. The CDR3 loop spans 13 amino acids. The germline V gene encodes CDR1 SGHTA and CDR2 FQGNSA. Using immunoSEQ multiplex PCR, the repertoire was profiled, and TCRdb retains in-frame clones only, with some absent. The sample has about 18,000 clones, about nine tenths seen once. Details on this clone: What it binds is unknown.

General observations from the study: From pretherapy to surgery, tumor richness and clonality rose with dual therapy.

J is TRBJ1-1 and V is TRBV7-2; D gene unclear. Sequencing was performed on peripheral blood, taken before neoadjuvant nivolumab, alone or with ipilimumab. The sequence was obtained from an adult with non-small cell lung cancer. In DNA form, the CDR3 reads TGTGCCAGCAGCCCTAGACAGAACACTGAAGCTTTCTTT. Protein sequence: CASSPRQNTEAFF.